The 11 T cell receptor beta chains reported below all come from one sample, sequenced in a study of graft-versus-host responses after intestinal transplantation. Using immunoSEQ multiplex PCR, the repertoire was profiled, and TCRdb retains in-frame clones only, with some absent. The repertoire includes about 12,000 clones, 35% of them detected once, and about 3.2% sits in the top ten. Plates contained around 200,000 CFSE-labeled responder cells and around 200,000 irradiated, violet-dye-labeled stimulator cells. This specimen was alloreactive CD8+ T cells from a mixed lymphocyte reaction culture, taken before intestinal transplant. Subset in this sample: CFSE-low proliferating T cells sorted from roughly six-day pre-transplant mixed lymphocyte reaction (GvH or HvG direction). The source of these receptors is a human patient who received an intestinal transplant.

The V call is TRBV27, the J call TRBJ2-3; D not resolved. Germline lookup yields CDR1 MNHEY and CDR2 SMNVEV (reference sequence). The V end was cut by 1 base, the J end by 0 bases, with 8 bases between. The CDR3 extends over 15 amino acids. The CDR3 is CASSLWVASTDTQYF. The CDR3 nucleotides read TGTGCCAGCAGTTTATGGGTGGCTAGCACAGATACGCAGTATTTT.

The V and J genes are TRBV5-5 and TRBJ1-5; perhaps TRBD1 as D (5 bases). Germline CDR1 and CDR2: SGHKS and YYEKEE (reference sequence). The CDR3 is made up of 19 amino acids. The V gene lost 1 base and the J gene lost 4 bases, with 24 bases spanning the gap. For the CDR3, the DNA is TGTGCCAGCAGCTTGCTATTAAGCGAATTTGGGACGGCTAATCAGCCCCAGCATTTT. This gives the protein CASSLLLSEFGTANQPQHF.

In this sample, this clone is large. CDR3 region: CSGHRGRNTEAFF. In DNA form, the CDR3 reads TGCAGCGGTCACAGGGGGAGGAACACTGAAGCTTTCTTT. The V gene is TRBV29-1, the J gene TRBJ1-1, with 8 bases lining up with TRBD1. Per germline, CDR1 SQVTM and CDR2 ANQGSEA. Losses at the gene ends were 7 bases for V and 1 base for J; bases not matched to a gene: 5. The CDR3 runs to 13 residues. The entire variable domain, with the rest obtained from reference TRBV29-1 and TRBJ1-1, is as follows: SAVISQKPSRDICQRGTSLTIQCQVDSQVTMMFWYRQQPGQSLTLIATANQGSEATYESGFVIDKFPISRPNLTFSTLTVSNMSPEDSSIYLCSGHRGRNTEAFFGQGTRLTVV.

The chain couples TRBV4-1 to TRBJ2-7; 8 bases line up with TRBD2. Trimming removed 0 bases from V and 3 bases from J; junction bases left unmatched: 7. The CDR3 sequence is 16 residues long. Germline CDR1 is MGHRA and CDR2 is YSYEKL. CDR3 in amino acids: CASSQDAPSGYYEQYF. The DNA of the CDR3 is TGCGCCAGCAGCCAAGATGCCCCTAGCGGGTACTACGAGCAGTACTTC.

This clone was seen more than once but under ten times. The gene calls are TRBV7-6 and TRBJ2-7; D might be TRBD1 (6 bases). This CDR3 is built from 14 residues. Germline V gene lookup returns CDR1 SGHVS and CDR2 FNYEAQ. V was cut by 2 bases and J by 2 bases, with 10 bases left in between. The CDR3 bases are TGTGCCAGCAGCTTATCTCAGGGGACCTACGAGCAGTACTTC. Its protein is CASSLSQGTYEQYF.

The gene calls are TRBV6-6 and TRBJ2-1, with 7 bases identical to TRBD2. This CDR3 comprises 15 residues. J was trimmed by 8 bases and V by 0 bases; bases with no gene match: 7. Germline V CDR1 and CDR2: MNHNY, SVGAGI (reference sequence). The CDR3 here is CASSYSAGVQDEQFF. The CDR3 bases are TGTGCCAGCAGTTACTCGGCGGGAGTGCAGGATGAGCAGTTCTTC.

V gene TRBV7-9 combines with J gene TRBJ2-7; D not resolved. V dropped 5 bases and J dropped 0 bases, with 5 bases sitting between them. In germline, CDR1 is SEHNR, CDR2 FQNEAQ (reference sequence). This CDR3 region has 12 residues. CDR3 amino acids: CASSQSSYEQYF. For the CDR3, the DNA is TGTGCCAGCAGCCAAAGCTCCTACGAGCAGTACTTC.

The chain recombines TRBV19 with TRBJ2-1; D not certain. Trimming cost V 0 bases and J 2 bases, with 11 bases left between them. The CDR3 has 16 residues. Germline loops: CDR1 LNHDA, CDR2 SQIVND (reference sequence). CDR3 sequence: CASSIDGQVTYNEQFF. CDR3 in DNA: TGTGCCAGTAGTATAGACGGCCAGGTGACCTACAATGAGCAGTTCTTC.

The gene calls are TRBV9 and TRBJ2-3; D is unclear. V gave up 0 bases and J gave up 5 bases, with 4 bases separating them. The CDR3 is 12 amino acids. Germline V gene lookup returns CDR1 SGDLS and CDR2 YYNGEE. This CDR3 reads CASSVAGDTQYF. The CDR3 nucleotides are TGTGCCAGCAGCGTAGCAGGAGATACGCAGTATTTT.

The chain links TRBV10-3 to TRBJ2-7; TRBD1 agrees at 9 bases. CDR1 and CDR2 from the germline V gene are ENHRY and SYGVKD. The ends lost 2 bases at V and 4 bases at J; junction bases unmatched: 9. This CDR3 region has 16 residues. DNA for the CDR3: TGTGCCATCAGTGAGCCGATAGGACAGGGGTCGTACGAGCAGTACTTC. It codes for CAISEPIGQGSYEQYF.

The chain couples TRBV2 to TRBJ2-3; no reliable D call. This CDR3 region has 14 residues. The germline V gene encodes CDR1 SNHLY and CDR2 FYNNEI. V was clipped by 6 bases and J by 4 bases, with 14 bases between them. In DNA, the CDR3 is TGTGCCAGCAGAGCATGGGTGGAAGCAGATACGCAGTATTTT. It translates to CASRAWVEADTQYF. Drawing the rest from reference TRBV2 and TRBJ2-3, the complete variable domain is EPEVTQTPSHQVTQMGQEVILRCVPISNHLYFYWYRQILGQKVEFLVSFYNNEISEKSEIFDDQFSVERPDGSNFTLKIRSTKLEDSAMYFCASRAWVEADTQYFGPGTRLTVL.